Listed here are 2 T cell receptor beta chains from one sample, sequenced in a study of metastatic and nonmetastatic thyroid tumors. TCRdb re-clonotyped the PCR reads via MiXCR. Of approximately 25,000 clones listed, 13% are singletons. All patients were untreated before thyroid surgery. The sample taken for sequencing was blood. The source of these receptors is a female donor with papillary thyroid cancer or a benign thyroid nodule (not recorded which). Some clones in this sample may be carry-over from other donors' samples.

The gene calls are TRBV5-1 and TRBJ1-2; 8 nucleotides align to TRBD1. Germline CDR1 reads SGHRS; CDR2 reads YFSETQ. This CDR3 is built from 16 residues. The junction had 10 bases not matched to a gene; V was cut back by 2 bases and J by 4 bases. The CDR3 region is CASSFTGTGIGYGYTF. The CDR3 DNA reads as TGCGCCAGCAGCTTTACCGGGACAGGTATCGGCTATGGCTACACCTTC. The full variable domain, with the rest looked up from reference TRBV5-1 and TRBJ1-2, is KAGVTQTPRYLIKTRGQQVTLSCSPISGHRSVSWYQQTPGQGLQFLFEYFSETQRNKGNFPGRFSGRQFSNSRSEMNVSTLELGDSALYLCASSFTGTGIGYGYTFGSGTRLTVV.

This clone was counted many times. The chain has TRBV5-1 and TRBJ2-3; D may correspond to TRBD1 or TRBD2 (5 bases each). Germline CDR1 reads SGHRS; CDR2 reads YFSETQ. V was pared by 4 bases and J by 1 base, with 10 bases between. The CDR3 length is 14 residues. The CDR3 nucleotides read TGCGCCAGCAGCCCCCTGGGGGGCACAGATACGCAGTATTTT. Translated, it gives CASSPLGGTDTQYF.